The 9 T cell receptor beta chains below were found in one sample sequenced in a study of CD8 T cells in Susac syndrome. Roughly 0.45 to 1 ug RNA was reverse transcribed with random hexamers. MiXCR, run by TCRdb on the immunoSEQ multiplex PCR reads, gives a single entry per CDR3 protein. The data contain 130,000 to 150,000 distinct CDR3 sequences, roughly 94% of them singletons. The sequenced sample consisted of CD4+ T cells from PBMCs. Receptors originate from a human donor in good health.

The chain is built from TRBV27 and TRBJ1-2; perhaps TRBD1 as D (6 bases). There are 13 residues in the CDR3. The germline V and J ends were trimmed by 6 bases and 7 bases, with 15 bases remaining between them. Germline V gene lookup returns CDR1 MNHEY and CDR2 SMNVEV (reference sequence). The CDR3 DNA reads TGTGCCAGCAGGGAACAGGGATTTGGTGGCTACACCTTC. Its translation is CASREQGFGGYTF.

The chain recombines TRBV3-1 with TRBJ2-3; D perhaps matches TRBD2 (6 bases). Germline assignment: CDR1 LGHDT and CDR2 YNNKEL (reference sequence). CDR3 length: 15 residues. The germline V and J ends were trimmed by 1 base and 0 bases, with 8 bases remaining between them. In nucleotides, the CDR3 is TGTGCCAGCAGCCAAGCGGGAGCCAGCACAGATACGCAGTATTTT. This translates into CASSQAGASTDTQYF.

In its sample, this clonotype was seen a few times. The genes are TRBV20-1 and TRBJ2-5; no definite D call. There are 13 residues in the CDR3. With 6 bases removed from V and 0 bases from J, the gap between germline ends came to 11 bases. The V gene's germline CDR1 is DFQATT and CDR2 SNEGSKA (reference sequence). The DNA for the CDR3 is TGCAGTGCCCACGCCAGGAACCAAGAGACCCAGTACTTC. Translating it yields CSAHARNQETQYF.

V and J are TRBV4-1 and TRBJ2-5, with D possibly being TRBD2 (5 bases). Germline CDR1 and CDR2: MGHRA and YSYEKL. The CDR3 sequence is 14 residues long. V was cut by 1 base and J by 4 bases, with 10 bases left in between. The CDR3 protein is CASSQVSGRETQYF. In DNA, the CDR3 is TGCGCCAGCAGCCAAGTCAGCGGTCGAGAGACCCAGTACTTC.

The chain has TRBV5-1 and TRBJ2-3; D may be TRBD1 or TRBD2 (6 bases each). Trimming stripped 0 bases from V and 2 bases from J, with 16 bases between. The CDR3 contains 17 residues. Germline V gene lookup returns CDR1 SGHRS and CDR2 YFSETQ. CDR3 nucleotides: TGCGCCAGCAGCTTGGAGGGGGGCAGGGTCGACACAGATACGCAGTATTTT. Its protein is CASSLEGGRVDTDTQYF. Supplemented by reference TRBV5-1 and TRBJ2-3, the full variable domain reads KAGVTQTPRYLIKTRGQQVTLSCSPISGHRSVSWYQQTPGQGLQFLFEYFSETQRNKGNFPGRFSGRQFSNSRSEMNVSTLELGDSALYLCASSLEGGRVDTDTQYFGPGTRLTVL.

The chain is built from TRBV7-9 and TRBJ2-4; TRBD1 agrees at 11 bases. V dropped 5 bases and J dropped 8; count of bases not matched to a gene: 8. This CDR3 comprises 15 residues. CDR1 SEHNR and CDR2 FQNEAQ come from the germline V gene (reference sequence). The CDR3 here is CASSPRDRGIYIQYF. The CDR3 bases are TGTGCCAGCAGCCCCCGGGACAGGGGGATATACATTCAGTACTTC.

This chain uses TRBV20-1 with TRBJ1-1; weak D call: TRBD1 (5 bases). CDR1 is DFQATT, CDR2 SNEGSKA, per germline (reference sequence). The germline V and J ends were trimmed by 6 bases and 2 bases, with 10 bases remaining between them. The length of the CDR3 is 12 residues. The CDR3 loop reads CSAPTGNTEAFF. DNA for the CDR3: TGCAGTGCCCCTACAGGCAACACTGAAGCTTTCTTT.

CDR3 nucleotides: TGTGCCAGCAGCCAGCAGGGACCAGGGTCCTACGAGCAGTACTTC. It is translated as CASSQQGPGSYEQYF. The V and J genes are TRBV5-6 and TRBJ2-7; either TRBD1 or TRBD2 may supply D (5 bases each). CDR1 SGHDT and CDR2 YYEEEE come from the germline V gene. Trimming took 4 bases from V and 1 from J, leaving 15 bases between them. CDR3 length: 15 amino acids.

CDR3 coding DNA: TGTGCCAGCAGCCAAGATTCAGTTATCTCAGATACGCAGTATTTT. Amino acids: CASSQDSVISDTQYF. V usage is TRBV14 and J usage is TRBJ2-3; D remains ambiguous. Germline lookup yields CDR1 SGHDN and CDR2 FVKESK. The CDR3 is made up of 15 amino acids. V dropped 0 bases and J dropped 4 bases, with 11 bases sitting between them.